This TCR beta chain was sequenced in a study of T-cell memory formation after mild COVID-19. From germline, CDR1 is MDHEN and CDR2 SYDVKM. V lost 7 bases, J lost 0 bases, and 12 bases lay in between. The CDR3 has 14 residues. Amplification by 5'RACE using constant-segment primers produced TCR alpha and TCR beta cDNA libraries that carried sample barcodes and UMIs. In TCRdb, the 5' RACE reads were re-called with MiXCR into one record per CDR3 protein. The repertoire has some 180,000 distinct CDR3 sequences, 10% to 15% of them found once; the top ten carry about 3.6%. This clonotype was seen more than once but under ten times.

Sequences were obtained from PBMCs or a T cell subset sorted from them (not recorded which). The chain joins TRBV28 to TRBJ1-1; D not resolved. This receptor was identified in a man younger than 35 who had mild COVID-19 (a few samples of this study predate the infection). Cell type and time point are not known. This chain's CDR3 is CASTPVVMNTEAFF. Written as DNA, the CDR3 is TGTGCCAGCACCCCAGTGGTCATGAACACTGAAGCTTTCTTT.